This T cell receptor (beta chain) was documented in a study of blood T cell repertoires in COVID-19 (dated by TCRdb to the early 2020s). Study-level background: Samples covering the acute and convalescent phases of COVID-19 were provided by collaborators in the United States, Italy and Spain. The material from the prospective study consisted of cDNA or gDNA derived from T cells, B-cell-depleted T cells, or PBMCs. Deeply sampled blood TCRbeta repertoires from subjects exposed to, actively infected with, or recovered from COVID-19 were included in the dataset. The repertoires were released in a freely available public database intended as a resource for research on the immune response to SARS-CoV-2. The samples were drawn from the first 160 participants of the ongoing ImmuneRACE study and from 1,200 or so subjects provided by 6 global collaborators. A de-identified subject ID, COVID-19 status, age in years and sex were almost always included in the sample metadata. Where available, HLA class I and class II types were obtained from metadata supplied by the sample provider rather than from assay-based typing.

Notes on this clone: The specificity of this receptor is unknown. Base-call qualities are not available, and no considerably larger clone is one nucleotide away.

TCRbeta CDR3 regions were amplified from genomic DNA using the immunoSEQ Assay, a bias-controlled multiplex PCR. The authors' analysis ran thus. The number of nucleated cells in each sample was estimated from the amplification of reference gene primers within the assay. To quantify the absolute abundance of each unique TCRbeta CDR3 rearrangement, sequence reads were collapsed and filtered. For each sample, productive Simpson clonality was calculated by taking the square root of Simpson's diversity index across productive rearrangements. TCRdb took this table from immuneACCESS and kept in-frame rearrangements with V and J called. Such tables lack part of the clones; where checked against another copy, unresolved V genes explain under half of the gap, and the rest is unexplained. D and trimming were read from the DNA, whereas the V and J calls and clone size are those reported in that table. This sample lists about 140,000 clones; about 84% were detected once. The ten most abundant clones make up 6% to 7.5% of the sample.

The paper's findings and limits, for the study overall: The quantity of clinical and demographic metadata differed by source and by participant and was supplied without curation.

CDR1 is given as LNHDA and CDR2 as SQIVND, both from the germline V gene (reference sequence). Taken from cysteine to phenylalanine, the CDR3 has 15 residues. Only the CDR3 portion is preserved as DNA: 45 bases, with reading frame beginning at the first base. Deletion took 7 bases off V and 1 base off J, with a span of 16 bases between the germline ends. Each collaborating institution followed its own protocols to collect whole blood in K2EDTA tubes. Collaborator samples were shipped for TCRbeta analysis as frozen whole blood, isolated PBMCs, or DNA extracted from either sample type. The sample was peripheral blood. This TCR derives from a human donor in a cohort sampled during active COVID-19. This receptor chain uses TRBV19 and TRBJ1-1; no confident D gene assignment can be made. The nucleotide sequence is TGTGCCAGTAACCGCCCGTTACAGAGGAACACTGAAGCTTTCTTT. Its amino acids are CASNRPLQRNTEAFF. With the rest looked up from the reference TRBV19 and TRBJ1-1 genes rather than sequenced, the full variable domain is DGGITQSPKYLFRKEGQNVTLSCEQNLNHDAMYWYRQDPGQGLRLIYYSQIVNDFQKGDIAEGYSVSREKKESFPLTVTSAQKNPTAFYLCASNRPLQRNTEAFFGQGTRLTVV.